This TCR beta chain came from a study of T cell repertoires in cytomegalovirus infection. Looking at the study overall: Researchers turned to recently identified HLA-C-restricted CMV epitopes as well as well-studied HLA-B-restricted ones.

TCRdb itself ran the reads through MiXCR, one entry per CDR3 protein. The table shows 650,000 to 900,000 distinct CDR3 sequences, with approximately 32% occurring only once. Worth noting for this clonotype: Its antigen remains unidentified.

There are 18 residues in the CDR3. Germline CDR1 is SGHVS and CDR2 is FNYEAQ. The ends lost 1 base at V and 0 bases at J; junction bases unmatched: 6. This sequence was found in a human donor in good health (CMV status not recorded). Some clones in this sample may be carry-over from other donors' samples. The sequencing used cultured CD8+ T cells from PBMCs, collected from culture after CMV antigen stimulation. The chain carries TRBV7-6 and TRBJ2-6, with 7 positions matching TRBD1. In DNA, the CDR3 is TGTGCCAGCAGCTTAGGGACAGGCTTAAACTCTGGGGCCAACGTCCTGACTTTC. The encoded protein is CASSLGTGLNSGANVLTF.